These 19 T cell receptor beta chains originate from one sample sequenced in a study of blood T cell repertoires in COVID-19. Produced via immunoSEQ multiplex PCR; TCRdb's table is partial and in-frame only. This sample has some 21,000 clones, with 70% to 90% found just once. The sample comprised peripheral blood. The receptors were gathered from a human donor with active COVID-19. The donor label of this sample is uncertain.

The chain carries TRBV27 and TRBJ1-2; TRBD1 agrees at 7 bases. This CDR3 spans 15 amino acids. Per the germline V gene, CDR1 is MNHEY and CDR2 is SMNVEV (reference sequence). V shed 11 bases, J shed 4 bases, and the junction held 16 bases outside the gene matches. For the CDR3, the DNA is TGTGCCGCGAGACAGGGACCCTTGGCTCCCTATGGCTACACCTTC. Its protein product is CAARQGPLAPYGYTF.

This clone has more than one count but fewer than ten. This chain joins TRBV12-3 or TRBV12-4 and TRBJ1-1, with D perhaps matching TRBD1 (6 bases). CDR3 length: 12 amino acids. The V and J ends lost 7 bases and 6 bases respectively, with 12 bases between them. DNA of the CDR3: TGTGCCAGCAATCATGGGGGCCCTGAAGCTTTCTTT. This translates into CASNHGGPEAFF.

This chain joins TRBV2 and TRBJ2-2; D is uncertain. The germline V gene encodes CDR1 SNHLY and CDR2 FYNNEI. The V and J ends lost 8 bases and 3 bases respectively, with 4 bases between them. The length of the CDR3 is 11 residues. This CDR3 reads CASLYTGELFF. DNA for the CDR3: TGTGCCAGCCTTTACACCGGGGAGCTGTTTTTT.

CDR3 protein: CASKTGPRSPLHF. The CDR3, as DNA: TGTGCCAGCAAAACAGGGCCACGGTCACCCCTCCACTTT. The V gene is TRBV12-3 or TRBV12-4, the J gene TRBJ1-6; TRBD1 is a possible D gene (6 bases). This CDR3 comprises 13 residues. Trimming pared 7 bases from V and 10 bases from J, leaving 14 bases between.

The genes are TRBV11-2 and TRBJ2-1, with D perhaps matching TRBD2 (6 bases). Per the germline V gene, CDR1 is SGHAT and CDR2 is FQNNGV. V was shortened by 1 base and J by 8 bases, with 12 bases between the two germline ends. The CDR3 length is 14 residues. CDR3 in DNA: TGTGCCAGCAGCTTAGGCGTGCCGGGGGATGAGCAGTTCTTC. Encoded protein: CASSLGVPGDEQFF.

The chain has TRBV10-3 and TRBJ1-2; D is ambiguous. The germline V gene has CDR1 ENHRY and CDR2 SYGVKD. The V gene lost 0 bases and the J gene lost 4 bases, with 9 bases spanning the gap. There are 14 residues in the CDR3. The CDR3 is CAISESHKSYGYTF. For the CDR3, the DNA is TGTGCCATCAGTGAGTCCCACAAATCCTATGGCTACACCTTC.

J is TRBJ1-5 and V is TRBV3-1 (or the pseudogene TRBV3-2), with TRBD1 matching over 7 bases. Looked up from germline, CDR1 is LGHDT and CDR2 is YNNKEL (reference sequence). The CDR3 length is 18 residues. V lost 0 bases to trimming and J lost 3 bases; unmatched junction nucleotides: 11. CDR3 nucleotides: TGTGCCAGCAGCCAAGATCCCCCCGGGACAGCTTACAATCAGCCCCAGCATTTT. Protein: CASSQDPPGTAYNQPQHF.

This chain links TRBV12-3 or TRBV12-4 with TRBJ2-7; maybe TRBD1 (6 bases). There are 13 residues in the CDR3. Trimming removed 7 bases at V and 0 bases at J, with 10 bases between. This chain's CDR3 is CASTSDSSYEQYF. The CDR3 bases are TGTGCCAGCACCTCGGACAGCTCCTACGAGCAGTACTTC.

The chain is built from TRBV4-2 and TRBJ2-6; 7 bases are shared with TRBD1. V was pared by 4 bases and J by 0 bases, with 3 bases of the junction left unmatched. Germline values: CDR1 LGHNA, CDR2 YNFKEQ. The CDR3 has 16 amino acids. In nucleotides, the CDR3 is TGTGCCAGCAGCCCATGGACAGGCTCTGGGGCCAACGTCCTGACTTTC. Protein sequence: CASSPWTGSGANVLTF.

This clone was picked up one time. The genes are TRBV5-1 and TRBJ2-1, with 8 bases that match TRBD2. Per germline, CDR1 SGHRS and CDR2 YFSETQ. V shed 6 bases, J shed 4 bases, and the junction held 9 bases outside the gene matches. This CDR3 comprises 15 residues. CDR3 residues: CASTRAGGSYNEQFF. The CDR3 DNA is TGCGCCAGCACTCGCGCGGGGGGCTCATACAATGAGCAGTTCTTC.

Here the CDR3 reads CASSLVSSGSYEQYF. The CDR3 nucleotides are TGCGCCAGCAGCTTGGTGTCTAGCGGTTCCTACGAGCAGTACTTC. The chain couples TRBV5-1 to TRBJ2-7; the match to TRBD2 covers 7 bases. The CDR3 length is 15 residues. The germline V gene encodes CDR1 SGHRS and CDR2 YFSETQ. The V gene end was trimmed by 0 bases and the J gene end by 1 base; junction bases not matched to a gene: 4.

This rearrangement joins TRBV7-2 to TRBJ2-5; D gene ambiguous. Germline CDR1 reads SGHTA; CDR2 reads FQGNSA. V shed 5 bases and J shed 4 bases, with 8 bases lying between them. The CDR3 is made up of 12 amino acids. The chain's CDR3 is CASSPFGETQYF. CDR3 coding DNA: TGTGCCAGCAGCCCGTTCGGAGAGACCCAGTACTTC.

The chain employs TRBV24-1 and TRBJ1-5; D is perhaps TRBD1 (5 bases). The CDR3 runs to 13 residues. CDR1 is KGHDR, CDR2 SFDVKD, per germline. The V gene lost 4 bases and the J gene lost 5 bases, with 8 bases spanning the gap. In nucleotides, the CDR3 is TGTGCCACCAGTGAGGGACTTCATCAGCCCCAGCATTTT. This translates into CATSEGLHQPQHF.

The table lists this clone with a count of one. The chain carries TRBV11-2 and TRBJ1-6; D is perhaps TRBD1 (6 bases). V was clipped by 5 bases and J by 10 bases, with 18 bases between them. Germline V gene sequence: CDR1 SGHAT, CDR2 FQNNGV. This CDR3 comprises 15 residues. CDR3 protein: CASSPGQLRYSPLHF. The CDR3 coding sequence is TGTGCCAGCAGCCCTGGACAGTTACGGTACTCACCCCTCCACTTT.

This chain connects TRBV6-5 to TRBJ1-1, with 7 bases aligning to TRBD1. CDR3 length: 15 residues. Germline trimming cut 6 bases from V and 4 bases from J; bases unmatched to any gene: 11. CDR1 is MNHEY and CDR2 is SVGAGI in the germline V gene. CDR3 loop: CASRRTGAGGTEAFF. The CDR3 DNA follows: TGTGCCAGCAGAAGGACAGGAGCGGGCGGCACTGAAGCTTTCTTT.

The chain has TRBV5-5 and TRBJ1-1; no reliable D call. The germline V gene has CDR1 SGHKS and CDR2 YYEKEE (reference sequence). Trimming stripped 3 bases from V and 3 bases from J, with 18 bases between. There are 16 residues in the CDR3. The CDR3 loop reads CASSSLGGYGDTEAFF. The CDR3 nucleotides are TGTGCCAGCAGCTCCCTGGGCGGGTATGGAGACACTGAAGCTTTCTTT.

The CDR3 sequence: CASSLSLAGVETQYF. The CDR3 DNA reads as TGTGCCAGCAGCTTGTCCCTAGCGGGAGTGGAGACCCAGTACTTC. The chain couples TRBV5-4 to TRBJ2-5; TRBD2 matches 10 bases. CDR1 SGHNT and CDR2 YYREEE come from the germline V gene (reference sequence). This CDR3 spans 15 amino acids. V lost 1 base to trimming and J lost 5 bases; unmatched junction nucleotides: 5.

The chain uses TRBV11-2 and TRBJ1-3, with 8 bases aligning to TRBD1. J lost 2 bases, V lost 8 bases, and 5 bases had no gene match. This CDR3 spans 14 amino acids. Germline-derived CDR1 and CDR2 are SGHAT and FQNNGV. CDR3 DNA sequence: TGTGCCAGCCGACTGACAGGGGCTGGAAACACCATATATTTT. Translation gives CASRLTGAGNTIYF.

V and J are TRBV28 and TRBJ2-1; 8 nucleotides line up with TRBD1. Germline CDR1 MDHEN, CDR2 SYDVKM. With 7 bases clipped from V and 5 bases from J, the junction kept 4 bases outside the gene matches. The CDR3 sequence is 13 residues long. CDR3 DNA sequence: TGTGCCAGCACCAAGACAGGGGACAATGAGCAGTTCTTC. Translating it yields CASTKTGDNEQFF. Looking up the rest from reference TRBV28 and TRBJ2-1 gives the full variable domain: DVKVTQSSRYLVKRTGEKVFLECVQDMDHENMFWYRQDPGLGLRLIYFSYDVKMKEKGDIPEGYSVSREKKERFSLILESASTNQTSMYLCASTKTGDNEQFFGPGTRLTVL.